These 20 T cell receptor beta chains originate from one sample sequenced in a study of sequential checkpoint blockade in melanoma. Some clones are missing from TCRdb's copy, which holds only in-frame ones; the method was immunoSEQ multiplex PCR. The data contain about 7,200 clones, approximately 20% of them seen just once; the ten biggest clones take up 9.5% to 15%. Indicated treatment: randomized to nivolumab then ipilimumab (arm A) or the reverse (arm B). The sample was tumor tissue (inferred from file names), taken from a patient given nivolumab and ipilimumab in sequence. The receptor set was obtained from a human donor with melanoma.

This clone is medium-sized. V and J are TRBV30 and TRBJ1-2; D not certain. The CDR3 runs to 14 residues. The germline CDR1 and CDR2 sequences are GTSNPN and SVGIG (reference sequence). V was shortened by 2 bases and J by 2 bases, with 12 bases between the two germline ends. The CDR3 spells CAWSRRGLNYGYTF. CDR3 coding DNA: TGTGCCTGGAGTCGCAGAGGGTTAAACTATGGCTACACCTTC.

This clone is large (0.1 to 1%) in the sample. The J gene is TRBJ2-1, the V gene TRBV11-3; possible D gene TRBD2, 6 bases. This CDR3 is 15 amino acids long. CDR1 is SGHNT and CDR2 is YENEEA in the germline V gene. V shed 5 bases and J shed 7 bases, with 18 bases lying between them. The CDR3 region has the DNA TGTGCCAGCAGCCTGGGACCCACCGGGGGAAATGAGCAGTTCTTC. Its protein product is CASSLGPTGGNEQFF.

This clone was seen a handful of times. The chain is built from TRBV14 and TRBJ2-3; 7 bases are shared with TRBD1. This CDR3 has 14 residues. Trimming took 2 bases from V and 5 from J; bases not matched to a gene: 4. CDR1 and CDR2 (germline): SGHDN, FVKESK. The CDR3 DNA follows: TGTGCCAGCAGCCAAAACCGACAGGGAGATACGCAGTATTTT. It yields the protein CASSQNRQGDTQYF.

This clone was observed a handful of times. This chain links TRBV23-1 with TRBJ1-1; D gene unclear. TRBV23-1 is designated an ORF whose function remains uncertain. The V end was cut by 7 bases, the J end by 3 bases, with 15 bases between. This CDR3 has 14 residues. This chain's CDR3 is CASIHGERDTEAFF. For the CDR3, the DNA is TGCGCCAGCATCCACGGGGAGAGGGACACTGAAGCTTTCTTT.

The chain employs TRBV9 and TRBJ2-1; TRBD2 matches at 8 bases. CDR1 is SGDLS and CDR2 is YYNGEE in the germline V gene. The V segment lost 5 bases and the J segment 10 bases; nucleotides outside the gene matches: 14. This CDR3 region has 15 residues. The CDR3 loop is CASSVNPAPSGEQFF. For the CDR3, the DNA is TGTGCCAGCAGTGTTAATCCCGCCCCTAGCGGGGAGCAGTTCTTC.

The V gene is TRBV19, the J gene TRBJ1-5; the D gene is possibly TRBD1 (5 bases). The CDR3 sequence is 15 residues long. From germline, CDR1 is LNHDA and CDR2 SQIVND (reference sequence). V shed 3 bases and J shed 4 bases, with 13 bases lying between them. The CDR3 sequence: CASSIWQGGNQPQHF. The CDR3 DNA follows: TGTGCCAGTAGTATTTGGCAGGGAGGGAATCAGCCCCAGCATTTT.

This clone was seen ten or more times. V usage is TRBV7-1 and J usage is TRBJ2-1; 7 bases map to TRBD1. TRBV7-1 belongs to the ORF category, with a function that is uncertain. Trimming cost V 5 bases and J 4 bases; bases outside gene matches: 5. CDR3 size: 14 residues. For the CDR3, the DNA is TGTGCCAGCAGCCTCGGGACAGCGTACAATGAGCAGTTCTTC. The encoded protein is CASSLGTAYNEQFF.

This clone is medium-sized (0.01 to 0.1%) by share. The chain is built from TRBV10-3 and TRBJ2-2; D gene uncertain. The CDR3 extends over 13 amino acids. Germline V gene sequence: CDR1 ENHRY, CDR2 SYGVKD. The V end lost 2 bases, the J end lost 6 bases, and 7 bases lay between the germline ends. The CDR3: CAISEGESGELFF. The CDR3 nucleotides read TGTGCCATCAGTGAGGGAGAATCCGGGGAGCTGTTTTTT.

The rearrangement joins TRBV4-1 to TRBJ2-7; 9 positions match TRBD1. The CDR3 extends over 14 amino acids. Per the germline V gene, CDR1 is MGHRA and CDR2 is YSYEKL. V was pared by 6 bases and J by 2 bases, with 5 bases of the junction left unmatched. For the CDR3, the DNA is TGCGCCAGCAGACCAAGGACAGGGGCCTACGAGCAGTACTTC. It codes for CASRPRTGAYEQYF.

This clone has just a few counts. CDR3 sequence (DNA): TGTGCCAGCAGTCAGCCGGGACTAGAAGTTGAGCAGTTCTTC. Protein: CASSQPGLEVEQFF. This rearrangement joins TRBV6-8 to TRBJ2-1; 8 nucleotides align to TRBD2. The V gene's germline CDR1 is MNHGY and CDR2 SAAAGT. The CDR3 contains 14 residues. The V and J ends lost 5 bases and 9 bases, in that order; junction bases with no gene match: 9.

This clone qualifies as medium-sized (0.01 to 0.1%). The chain couples TRBV6-8 to TRBJ1-4; D is unresolved. The CDR3 runs to 14 residues. In germline, CDR1 is MNHGY, CDR2 SAAAGT. Trimming took 2 bases from V and 0 from J, leaving 4 bases between them. CDR3 in amino acids: CASSYQPTNEKLFF. The CDR3 DNA reads TGTGCCAGCAGTTACCAGCCAACTAATGAAAAACTGTTTTTT.

This clone was observed at least ten times. The rearrangement joins TRBV11-3 to TRBJ1-1; perhaps TRBD1 as D (5 bases). CDR1 SGHNT and CDR2 YENEEA come from the germline V gene. With 3 bases removed from V and 4 bases from J, the gap between germline ends came to 12 bases. The CDR3 spans 14 residues. The CDR3 reads CASSFGPGGTEAFF. DNA of the CDR3: TGTGCCAGCAGCTTTGGCCCCGGGGGCACTGAAGCTTTCTTT.

This clone was seen ten or more times. The CDR3 DNA sequence: TGTGCCATCAGGGCTGACGGGACGAGTGGCTACACCTTC. This translates into CAIRADGTSGYTF. The rearrangement uses TRBV6-8 and TRBJ1-2, with D perhaps matching TRBD1 (5 bases). This CDR3 has 13 amino acids. V lost 10 bases and J 7 bases, leaving 19 bases between the germline ends. Germline V gives CDR1 MNHGY, CDR2 SAAAGT.

The chain has TRBV28 and TRBJ2-1; weak D call: TRBD2 (5 bases). CDR1 is MDHEN, CDR2 SYDVKM, per germline. The CDR3 runs to 13 residues. The V and J ends lost 4 bases and 6 bases respectively, with 10 bases between them. The CDR3 protein is CASSSGGGNEQFF. The CDR3 region has the DNA TGTGCCAGCAGTTCCGGAGGAGGCAATGAGCAGTTCTTC.

The chain couples TRBV5-8 to TRBJ1-5; perhaps TRBD1 as D (5 bases). The germline gives CDR1 SGHTS, CDR2 YDEGEE. This CDR3 spans 13 amino acids. Trimming stripped 4 bases from V and 7 bases from J, with 12 bases between. This CDR3 reads CASSGDPGQPQHF. The CDR3 DNA is TGTGCCAGCAGCGGGGACCCTGGGCAGCCCCAGCATTTT.

Notes on this clone: An end of the junction does not agree with germline; a read error may underlie this. The CDR3 DNA reads as TGTGCCATCAGTGAAGGGGACTACGAGCAGTACTTC. Translated, it gives CAISEGDYEQYF. V is TRBV6-7 and J is TRBJ2-7, with D maybe TRBD1 (5 bases). TRBV6-7 is an ORF for which the function is uncertain. This CDR3 spans 12 amino acids.

The rearrangement uses TRBV28 and TRBJ2-1, with 11 bases fitting TRBD2. After removal of 6 bases from V and 7 bases from J, the junction contained 14 bases not matched to a gene. Germline V gene data show CDR1 as MDHEN and CDR2 as SYDVKM. The CDR3 covers 17 residues. The CDR3 DNA follows: TGTGCCAGCAGCCCCATCGGGACTAGCGGCCTGAGTAATGAGCAGTTCTTC. Its protein is CASSPIGTSGLSNEQFF.

At least ten counts were recorded for this clone. J is TRBJ2-1 and V is TRBV11-3; 13 nucleotides match TRBD2. Germline CDR1 and CDR2: SGHNT and YENEEA. Trimming cost V 5 bases and J 8 bases; bases outside gene matches: 9. The length of the CDR3 is 16 residues. The CDR3 protein is CASSDGLAGVVDEQFF. DNA of the CDR3: TGTGCCAGCAGCGACGGACTAGCGGGGGTAGTCGATGAGCAGTTCTTC.

This clone was found many times. The chain carries TRBV10-3 and TRBJ1-1; 7 bases align to TRBD1. Germline V gene lookup returns CDR1 ENHRY and CDR2 SYGVKD. This CDR3 comprises 14 residues. Germline trimming cut 0 bases from V and 8 bases from J; bases unmatched to any gene: 6. The CDR3 loop is CAISESGTAQEAFF. CDR3 bases: TGTGCCATCAGTGAGTCAGGGACAGCCCAAGAAGCTTTCTTT.

Only one count was recorded for this clone. The V call is TRBV19, the J call TRBJ2-3; 10 bases map to TRBD2. Looked up from germline, CDR1 is LNHDA and CDR2 is SQIVND (reference sequence). The CDR3 runs to 16 residues. V was clipped by 10 bases and J by 2 bases; unmatched bases: 12. This CDR3 reads CATNNPGLANTDTQYF. For the CDR3, the DNA is TGTGCCACAAACAATCCGGGACTAGCGAACACAGATACGCAGTATTTT. The complete variable domain, with remaining parts taken from reference TRBV19 and TRBJ2-3, reads DGGITQSPKYLFRKEGQNVTLSCEQNLNHDAMYWYRQDPGQGLRLIYYSQIVNDFQKGDIAEGYSVSREKKESFPLTVTSAQKNPTAFYLCATNNPGLANTDTQYFGPGTRLTVL.